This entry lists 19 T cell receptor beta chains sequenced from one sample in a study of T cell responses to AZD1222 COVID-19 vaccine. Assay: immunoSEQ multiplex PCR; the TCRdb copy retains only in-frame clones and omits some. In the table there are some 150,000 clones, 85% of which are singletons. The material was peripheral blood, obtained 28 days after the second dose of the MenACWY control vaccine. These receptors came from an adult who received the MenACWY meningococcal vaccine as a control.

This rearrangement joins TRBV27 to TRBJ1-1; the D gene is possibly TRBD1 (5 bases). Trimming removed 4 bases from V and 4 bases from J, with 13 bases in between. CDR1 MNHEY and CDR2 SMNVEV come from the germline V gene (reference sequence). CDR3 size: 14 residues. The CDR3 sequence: CASSYRGSGTEAFF. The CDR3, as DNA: TGTGCCAGCAGTTATCGGGGCTCGGGCACTGAAGCTTTCTTT.

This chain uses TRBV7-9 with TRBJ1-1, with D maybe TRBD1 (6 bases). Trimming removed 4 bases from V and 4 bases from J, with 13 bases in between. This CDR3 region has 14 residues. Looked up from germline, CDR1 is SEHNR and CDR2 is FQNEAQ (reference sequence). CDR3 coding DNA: TGTGCCAGCAGCTCAGAGGGGGGGAGCACTGAAGCTTTCTTT. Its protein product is CASSSEGGSTEAFF. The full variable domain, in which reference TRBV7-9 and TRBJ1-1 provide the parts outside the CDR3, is DTGVSQNPRHKITKRGQNVTFRCDPISEHNRLYWYRQTLGQGPEFLTYFQNEAQLEKSRLLSDRFSAERPKGSFSTLEIQRTEQGDSAMYLCASSSEGGSTEAFFGQGTRLTVV.

CDR3 sequence reads: CSARLAGWNEQYF. The CDR3 nucleotides read TGCAGCGCCCGACTAGCGGGATGGAACGAGCAGTACTTC. The chain recombines TRBV29-1 with TRBJ2-7; 11 positions match TRBD2. The CDR3 has 13 residues. The junction had 7 bases not matched to a gene; V was cut back by 7 bases and J by 5 bases. The germline V gene encodes CDR1 SQVTM and CDR2 ANQGSEA.

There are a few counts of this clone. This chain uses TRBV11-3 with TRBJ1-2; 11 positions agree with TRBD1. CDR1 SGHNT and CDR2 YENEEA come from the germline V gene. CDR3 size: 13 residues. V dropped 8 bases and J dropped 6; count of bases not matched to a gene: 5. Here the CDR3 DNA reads TGTGCCAGCGGGACAGGGGGTCTTAATGGCTACACCTTC. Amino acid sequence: CASGTGGLNGYTF.

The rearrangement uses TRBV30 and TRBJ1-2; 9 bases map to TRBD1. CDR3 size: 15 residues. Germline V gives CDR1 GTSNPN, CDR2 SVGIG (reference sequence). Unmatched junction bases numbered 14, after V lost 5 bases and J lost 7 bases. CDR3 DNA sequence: TGTGCCTGGGGCCTTAACTTACAGGGGGCTGGTGGCTACACCTTC. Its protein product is CAWGLNLQGAGGYTF.

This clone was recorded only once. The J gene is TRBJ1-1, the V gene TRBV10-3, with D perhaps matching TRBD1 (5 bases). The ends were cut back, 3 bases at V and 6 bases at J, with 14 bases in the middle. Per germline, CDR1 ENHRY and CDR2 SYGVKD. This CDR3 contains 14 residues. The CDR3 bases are TGTGCCATCAGTGACGGGGGGGTTTCCCCTGAAGCTTTCTTT. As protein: CAISDGGVSPEAFF.

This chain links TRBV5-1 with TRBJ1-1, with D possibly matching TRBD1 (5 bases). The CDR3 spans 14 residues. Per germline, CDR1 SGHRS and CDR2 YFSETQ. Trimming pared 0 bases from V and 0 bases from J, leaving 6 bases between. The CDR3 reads CASSLGGMNTEAFF. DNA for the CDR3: TGCGCCAGCAGCTTGGGGGGCATGAACACTGAAGCTTTCTTT.

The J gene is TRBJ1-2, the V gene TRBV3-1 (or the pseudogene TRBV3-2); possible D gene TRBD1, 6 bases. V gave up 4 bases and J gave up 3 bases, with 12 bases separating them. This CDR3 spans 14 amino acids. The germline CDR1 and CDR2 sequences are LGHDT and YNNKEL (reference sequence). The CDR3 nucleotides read TGTGCCAGCAGCCTGCGGGGGCTTCACTATGGCTACACCTTC. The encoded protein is CASSLRGLHYGYTF.

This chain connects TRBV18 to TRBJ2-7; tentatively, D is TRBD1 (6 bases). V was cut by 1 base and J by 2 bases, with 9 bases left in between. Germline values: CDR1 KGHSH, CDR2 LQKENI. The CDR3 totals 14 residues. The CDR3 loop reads CASSPRQDAYEQYF. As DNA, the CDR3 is TGTGCCAGCTCACCACGACAGGATGCCTACGAGCAGTACTTC.

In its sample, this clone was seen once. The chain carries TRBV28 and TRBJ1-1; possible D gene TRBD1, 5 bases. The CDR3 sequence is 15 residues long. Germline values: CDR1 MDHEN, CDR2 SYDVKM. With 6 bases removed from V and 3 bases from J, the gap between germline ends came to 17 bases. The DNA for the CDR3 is TGTGCCAGCAGGTCGGGAGGGGCCTCGGACACTGAAGCTTTCTTT. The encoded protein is CASRSGGASDTEAFF.

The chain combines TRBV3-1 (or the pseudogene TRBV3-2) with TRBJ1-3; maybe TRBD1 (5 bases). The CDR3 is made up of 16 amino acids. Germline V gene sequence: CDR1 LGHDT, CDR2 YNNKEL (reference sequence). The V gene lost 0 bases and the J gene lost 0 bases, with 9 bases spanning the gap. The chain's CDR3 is CASSQDRQFSGNTIYF. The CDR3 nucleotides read TGTGCCAGCAGCCAAGATCGACAGTTCTCTGGAAACACCATATATTTT.

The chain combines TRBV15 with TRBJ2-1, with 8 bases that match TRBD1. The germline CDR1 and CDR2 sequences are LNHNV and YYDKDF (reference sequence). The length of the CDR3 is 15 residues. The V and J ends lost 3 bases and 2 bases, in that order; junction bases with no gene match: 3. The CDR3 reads CATSSAQGAYNEQFF. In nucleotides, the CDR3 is TGTGCCACCAGCAGTGCACAGGGGGCCTACAATGAGCAGTTCTTC.

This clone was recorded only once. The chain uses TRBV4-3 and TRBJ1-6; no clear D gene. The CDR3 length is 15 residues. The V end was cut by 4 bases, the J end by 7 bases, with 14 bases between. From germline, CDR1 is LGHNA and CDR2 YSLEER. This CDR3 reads CASSRGPSRNSPLHF. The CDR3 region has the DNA TGCGCCAGCAGCCGAGGGCCCAGCAGGAATTCACCCCTCCACTTT.

Here the CDR3 DNA reads TGTGCCAGCAGTGAAGGGACAGGGCCCGGGGCCAACGTCCTGACTTTC. This sequence encodes CASSEGTGPGANVLTF. V and J are TRBV6-1 and TRBJ2-6; 8 positions match TRBD1. This CDR3 spans 16 amino acids. CDR1 and CDR2 from the germline V gene are MNHNS and SASEGT. With V trimmed by 1 base and J by 4 bases, 3 bases remained unmatched.

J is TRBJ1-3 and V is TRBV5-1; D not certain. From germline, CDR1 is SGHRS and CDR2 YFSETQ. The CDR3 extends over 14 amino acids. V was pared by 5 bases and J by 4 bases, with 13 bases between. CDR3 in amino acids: CASRSTGWGNTIYF. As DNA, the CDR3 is TGCGCCAGCAGGTCGACCGGATGGGGAAACACCATATATTTT.

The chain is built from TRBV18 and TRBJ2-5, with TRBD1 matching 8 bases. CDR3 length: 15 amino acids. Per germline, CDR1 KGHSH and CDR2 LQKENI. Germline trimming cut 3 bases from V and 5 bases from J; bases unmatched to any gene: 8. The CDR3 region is CASSPLGQGGETQYF. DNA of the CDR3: TGTGCCAGCTCACCCCTCGGACAGGGCGGTGAGACCCAGTACTTC.

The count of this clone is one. This CDR3 reads CASSPGTGDYGYTF. The CDR3 DNA reads as TGTGCCAGCTCACCAGGGACAGGGGACTATGGCTACACCTTC. The chain recombines TRBV18 with TRBJ1-2; 10 bases are a match to TRBD1. CDR3 length equals 14 residues. Germline CDR1 is KGHSH and CDR2 is LQKENI. Unmatched junction bases numbered 0, after V lost 2 bases and J lost 3 bases.

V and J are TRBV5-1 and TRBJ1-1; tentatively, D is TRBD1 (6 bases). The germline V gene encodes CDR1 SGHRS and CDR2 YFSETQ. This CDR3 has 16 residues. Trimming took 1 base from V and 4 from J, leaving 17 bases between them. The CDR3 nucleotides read TGCGCCAGCAGCTTGCGCCAGACAGGCGAAAGCACTGAAGCTTTCTTT. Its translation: CASSLRQTGESTEAFF.

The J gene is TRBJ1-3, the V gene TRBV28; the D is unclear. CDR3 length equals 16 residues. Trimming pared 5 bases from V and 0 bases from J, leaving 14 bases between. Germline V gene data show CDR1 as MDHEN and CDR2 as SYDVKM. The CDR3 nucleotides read TGTGCCAGCAGTCCCGGGTCCCCTAACTCTGGAAACACCATATATTTT. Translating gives CASSPGSPNSGNTIYF. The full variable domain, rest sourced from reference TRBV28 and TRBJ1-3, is DVKVTQSSRYLVKRTGEKVFLECVQDMDHENMFWYRQDPGLGLRLIYFSYDVKMKEKGDIPEGYSVSREKKERFSLILESASTNQTSMYLCASSPGSPNSGNTIYFGEGSWLTVV.